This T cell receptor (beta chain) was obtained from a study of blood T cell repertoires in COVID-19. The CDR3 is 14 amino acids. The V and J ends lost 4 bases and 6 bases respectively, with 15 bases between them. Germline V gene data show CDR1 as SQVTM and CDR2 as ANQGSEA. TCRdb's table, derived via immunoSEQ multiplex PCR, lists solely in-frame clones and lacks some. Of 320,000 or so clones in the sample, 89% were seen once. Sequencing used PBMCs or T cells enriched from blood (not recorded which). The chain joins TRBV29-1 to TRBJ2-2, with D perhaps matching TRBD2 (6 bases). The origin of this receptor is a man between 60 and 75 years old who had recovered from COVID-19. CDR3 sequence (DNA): TGCAGCGTTGTAAAGCGGGCAAACGCCGGGGAGCTGTTTTTT. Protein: CSVVKRANAGELFF.